This TCR beta chain was recovered during a study of blood T cell repertoires in COVID-19 (dated by TCRdb to about 2020). Concerning the study at large: Samples covering the acute and convalescent phases of COVID-19 were provided by collaborators in the United States, Italy and Spain. A de-identified subject ID, COVID-19 status, age in years and sex were almost always included in the sample metadata. Where HLA class I and class II types were available, the types were taken from metadata supplied by the sample provider, not from assay-based typing. The repertoires were made available in a free public database intended to serve as a resource for research on the immune response to SARS-CoV-2. The prospective study material was composed of cDNA or gDNA derived from T cells, B-cell-depleted T cells, or PBMCs. Deeply sampled blood TCRbeta repertoires from subjects exposed to, actively infected with, or recovered from COVID-19 were included in the dataset. Samples were obtained from the ongoing ImmuneRACE study (first 160 participants) and from over 1,000 subjects provided by 6 global collaborators.

Note on this clone: Its antigen has not been determined. Base-call qualities are not available, and no considerably larger clone is one nucleotide away.

Overall study results and their limits: How much clinical and demographic metadata was included differed by source and by participant, and the metadata was provided uncurated.

TCRbeta CDR3 regions were amplified from genomic DNA using the immunoSEQ Assay, a bias-controlled multiplex PCR. The study's processing was this. The number of nucleated cells in each sample was estimated by amplification of reference gene primers within the assay. To quantify the absolute abundance of each unique TCRbeta CDR3 rearrangement, sequence reads were collapsed and filtered. Productive Simpson clonality was computed per sample as the square root of Simpson's diversity index over productive rearrangements. The clones in this table, taken by TCRdb from immuneACCESS, are in-frame only. Not every clone is retained; where verified, under half of the shortfall comes from an unresolved V gene, and the cause of the rest is unknown. The V and J calls and clone size come from that table; D and trimming were worked out from the DNA. The sample has approximately 150,000 clones on record, approximately 90% of them singletons. The top ten hold more than 25% of the sample.

Collaborating institutions collected whole blood in K2EDTA tubes following their own protocols. For TCRbeta analysis, collaborator samples were shipped as frozen whole blood, as isolated PBMCs, or as DNA extracted from either sample type. CDR3 length: 16 amino acids, cysteine to phenylalanine. Only the CDR3 DNA stays, 48 bases, in frame from base 1. Here V drops 1 base and J drops 8 bases, and the junction holds 9 bases not matched to any gene. According to the germline V gene (reference sequence), CDR1 reads SEHNR and CDR2 reads FQNEAQ. The sample comprised peripheral blood. The sequence was obtained from a human donor in a cohort sampled during active COVID-19. Rearrangement joined TRBV7-9 to TRBJ2-5; 11 nucleotides in the junction match TRBD1. The CDR3 protein: CASSLVGTGGLLTQYF. The DNA is as follows: TGTGCCAGCAGCTTAGTTGGGACAGGGGGTCTCCTCACCCAGTACTTC. With the portions outside the CDR3 filled from the reference TRBV7-9 and TRBJ2-5 genes, the complete variable region becomes DTGVSQNPRHKITKRGQNVTFRCDPISEHNRLYWYRQTLGQGPEFLTYFQNEAQLEKSRLLSDRFSAERPKGSFSTLEIQRTEQGDSAMYLCASSLVGTGGLLTQYFGPGTRLLVL.